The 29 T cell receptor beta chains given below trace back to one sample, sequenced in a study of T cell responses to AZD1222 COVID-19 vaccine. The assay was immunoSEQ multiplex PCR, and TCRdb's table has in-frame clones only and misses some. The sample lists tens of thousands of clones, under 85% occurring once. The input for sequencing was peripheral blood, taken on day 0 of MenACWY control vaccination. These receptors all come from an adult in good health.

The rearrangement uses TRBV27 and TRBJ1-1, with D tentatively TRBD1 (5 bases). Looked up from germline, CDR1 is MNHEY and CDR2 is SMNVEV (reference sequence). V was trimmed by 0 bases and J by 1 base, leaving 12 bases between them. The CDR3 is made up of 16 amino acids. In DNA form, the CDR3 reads TGTGCCAGCAGTTTATCCACACCAAGGGGGAACACTGAAGCTTTCTTT. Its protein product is CASSLSTPRGNTEAFF.

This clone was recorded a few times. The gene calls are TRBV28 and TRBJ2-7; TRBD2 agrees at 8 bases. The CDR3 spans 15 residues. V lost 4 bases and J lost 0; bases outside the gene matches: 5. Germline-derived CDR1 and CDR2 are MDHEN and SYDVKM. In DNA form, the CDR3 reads TGTGCCAGCAGTTCCGGGGGGGGAGGCTCCTACGAGCAGTACTTC. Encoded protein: CASSSGGGGSYEQYF.

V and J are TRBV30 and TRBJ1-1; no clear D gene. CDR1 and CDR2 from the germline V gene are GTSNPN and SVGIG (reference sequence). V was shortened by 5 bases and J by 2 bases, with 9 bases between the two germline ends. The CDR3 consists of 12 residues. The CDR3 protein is CAWLPHNTEAFF. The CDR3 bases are TGTGCCTGGCTTCCCCATAACACTGAAGCTTTCTTT.

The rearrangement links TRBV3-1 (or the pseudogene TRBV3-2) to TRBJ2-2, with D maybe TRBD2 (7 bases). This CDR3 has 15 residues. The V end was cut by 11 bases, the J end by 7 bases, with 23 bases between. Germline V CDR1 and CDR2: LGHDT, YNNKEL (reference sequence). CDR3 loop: CARRARAGAGGELFF. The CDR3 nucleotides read TGTGCCCGCCGCGCCCGGGCGGGGGCGGGCGGGGAGCTGTTTTTT.

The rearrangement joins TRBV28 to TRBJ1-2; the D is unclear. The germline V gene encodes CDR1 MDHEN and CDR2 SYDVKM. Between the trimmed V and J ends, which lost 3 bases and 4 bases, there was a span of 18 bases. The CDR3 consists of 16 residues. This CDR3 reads CASSFGLRSWVYGYTF. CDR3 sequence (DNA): TGTGCCAGCAGTTTCGGACTTAGGTCGTGGGTCTATGGCTACACCTTC.

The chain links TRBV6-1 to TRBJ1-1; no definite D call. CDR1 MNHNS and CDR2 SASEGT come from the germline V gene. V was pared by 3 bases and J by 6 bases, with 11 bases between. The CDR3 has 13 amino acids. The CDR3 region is CASSEGVNPEAFF. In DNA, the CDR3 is TGTGCCAGCAGTGAGGGAGTTAACCCTGAAGCTTTCTTT.

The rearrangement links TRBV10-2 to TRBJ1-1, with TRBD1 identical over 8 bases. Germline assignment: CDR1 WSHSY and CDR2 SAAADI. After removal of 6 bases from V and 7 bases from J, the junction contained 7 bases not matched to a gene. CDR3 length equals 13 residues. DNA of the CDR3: TGCGCCAGCAGCGCAGGGGGCAATGGTGAAGCTTTCTTT. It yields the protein CASSAGGNGEAFF.

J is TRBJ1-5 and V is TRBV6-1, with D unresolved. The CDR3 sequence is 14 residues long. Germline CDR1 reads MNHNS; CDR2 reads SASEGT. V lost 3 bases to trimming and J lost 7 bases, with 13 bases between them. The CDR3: CASSESGSTQPQHF. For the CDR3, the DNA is TGTGCCAGCAGTGAGTCAGGTAGCACCCAGCCCCAGCATTTT.

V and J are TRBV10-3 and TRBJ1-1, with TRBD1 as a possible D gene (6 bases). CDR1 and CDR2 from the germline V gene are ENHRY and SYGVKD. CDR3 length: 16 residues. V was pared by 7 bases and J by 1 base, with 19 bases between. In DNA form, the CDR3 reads TGTGCCATCAAAACCACAGGGAACTCTAAGAACACTGAAGCTTTCTTT. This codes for CAIKTTGNSKNTEAFF.

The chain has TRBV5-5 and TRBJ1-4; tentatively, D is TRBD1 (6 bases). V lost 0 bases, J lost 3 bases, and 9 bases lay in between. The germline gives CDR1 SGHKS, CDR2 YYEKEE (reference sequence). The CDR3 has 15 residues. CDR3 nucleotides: TGTGCCAGCAGCTTGGGGACAGCTTCTAATGAAAAACTGTTTTTT. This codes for CASSLGTASNEKLFF.

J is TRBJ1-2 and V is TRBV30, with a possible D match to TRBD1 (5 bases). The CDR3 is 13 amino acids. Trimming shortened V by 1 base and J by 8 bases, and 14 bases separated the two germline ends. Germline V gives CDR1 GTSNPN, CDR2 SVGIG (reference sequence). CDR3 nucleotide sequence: TGTGCCTGGAGTGGCAGGGCAGGAGTAGGCTACACCTTC. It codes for CAWSGRAGVGYTF.

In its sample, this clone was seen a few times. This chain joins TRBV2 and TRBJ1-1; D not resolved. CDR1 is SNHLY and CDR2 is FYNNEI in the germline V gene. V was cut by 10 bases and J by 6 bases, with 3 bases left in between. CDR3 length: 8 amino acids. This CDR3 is CAIPEAFF. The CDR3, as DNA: TGTGCCATCCCTGAAGCTTTCTTT.

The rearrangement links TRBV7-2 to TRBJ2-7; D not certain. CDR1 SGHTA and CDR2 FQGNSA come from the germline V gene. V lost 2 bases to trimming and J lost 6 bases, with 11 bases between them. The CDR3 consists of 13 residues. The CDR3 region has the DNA TGTGCCAGCAGCTTATCGACGGTTGGCGAGCAGTACGTC. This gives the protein CASSLSTVGEQYV.

The CDR3 loop is CASSLDRLYGYTF. Written as DNA, the CDR3 is TGTGCCAGCAGCCTAGACAGACTCTATGGCTACACCTTC. This chain connects TRBV2 to TRBJ1-2; D perhaps matches TRBD1 (5 bases). The V and J ends lost 6 bases and 4 bases respectively, with 12 bases between them. Germline values: CDR1 SNHLY, CDR2 FYNNEI. CDR3 length: 13 amino acids.

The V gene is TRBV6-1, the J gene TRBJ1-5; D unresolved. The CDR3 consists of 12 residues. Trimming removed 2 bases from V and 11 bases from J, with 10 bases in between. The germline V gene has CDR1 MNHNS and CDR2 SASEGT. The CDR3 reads CASSELGRTQHF. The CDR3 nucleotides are TGTGCCAGCAGTGAATTAGGTAGGACCCAGCATTTT.

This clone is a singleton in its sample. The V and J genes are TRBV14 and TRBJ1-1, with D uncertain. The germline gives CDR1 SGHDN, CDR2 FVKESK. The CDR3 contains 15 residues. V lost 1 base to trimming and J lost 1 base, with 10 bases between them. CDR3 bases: TGTGCCAGCAGCCAAGTTCTCGCAGCGAACACTGAAGCTTTCTTT. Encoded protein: CASSQVLAANTEAFF.

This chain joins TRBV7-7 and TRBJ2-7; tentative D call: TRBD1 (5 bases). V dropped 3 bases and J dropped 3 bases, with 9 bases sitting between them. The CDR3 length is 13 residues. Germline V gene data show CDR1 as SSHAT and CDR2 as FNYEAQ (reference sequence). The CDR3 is CASSFSQGYEQYF. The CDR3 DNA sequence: TGTGCCAGCAGCTTCTCTCAGGGCTACGAGCAGTACTTC.

The CDR3 region has the DNA TGTGCCAGCACGGGGATGGGGGCAGGGGCCCTGGGCTACACCTTC. It is translated as CASTGMGAGALGYTF. The chain is built from TRBV7-9 and TRBJ1-2; a possible D gene is TRBD1 (6 bases). Looked up from germline, CDR1 is SEHNR and CDR2 is FQNEAQ (reference sequence). The CDR3 length is 15 residues. Trimming cost V 7 bases and J 8 bases, with 23 bases left between them.

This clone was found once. In DNA, the CDR3 is TGTGCCAGCAGCCAAGGACAGGGAAATTCACCCCTCCACTTT. It specifies CASSQGQGNSPLHF. This sequence joins TRBV4-2 and TRBJ1-6; 7 nucleotides match TRBD1. CDR1 and CDR2 from the germline V gene are LGHNA and YNFKEQ. Unmatched junction bases numbered 1, after V lost 1 base and J lost 7 bases. This CDR3 is built from 14 residues.

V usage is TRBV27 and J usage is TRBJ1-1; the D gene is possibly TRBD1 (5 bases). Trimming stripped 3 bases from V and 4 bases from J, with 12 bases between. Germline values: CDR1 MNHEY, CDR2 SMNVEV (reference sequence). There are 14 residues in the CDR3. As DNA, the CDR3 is TGTGCCAGCAGTTTCTTGACAGCGATCACTGAAGCTTTCTTT. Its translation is CASSFLTAITEAFF.

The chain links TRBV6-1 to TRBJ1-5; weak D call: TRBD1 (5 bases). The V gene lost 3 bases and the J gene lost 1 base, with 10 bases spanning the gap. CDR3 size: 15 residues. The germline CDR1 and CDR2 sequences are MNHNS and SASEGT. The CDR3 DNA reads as TGTGCCAGCAGTGATAACTCAGGGAGCAATCAGCCCCAGCATTTT. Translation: CASSDNSGSNQPQHF.

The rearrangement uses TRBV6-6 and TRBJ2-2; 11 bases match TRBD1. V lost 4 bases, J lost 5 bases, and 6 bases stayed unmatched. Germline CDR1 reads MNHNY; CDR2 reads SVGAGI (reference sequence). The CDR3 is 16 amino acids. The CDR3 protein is CASSFGTGGATGELFF. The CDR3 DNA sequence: TGTGCCAGCAGTTTCGGGACAGGGGGTGCAACCGGGGAGCTGTTTTTT.

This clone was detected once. CDR3 nucleotides: TGTGCCAGCAGCTTGGGGACTAGCGGGGGGGCAGATACGCAGTATTTT. Protein: CASSLGTSGGADTQYF. V is TRBV5-5 and J is TRBJ2-3; 15 bases line up with TRBD2. With 0 bases clipped from V and 4 bases from J, the junction kept 0 bases outside the gene matches. Germline V gives CDR1 SGHKS, CDR2 YYEKEE (reference sequence). This CDR3 region has 16 residues. The full variable domain, with the rest looked up from reference TRBV5-5 and TRBJ2-3, is DAGVTQSPTHLIKTRGQQVTLRCSPISGHKSVSWYQQVLGQGPQFIFQYYEKEERGRGNFPDRFSARQFPNYSSELNVNALLLGDSALYLCASSLGTSGGADTQYFGPGTRLTVL.

The CDR3, as DNA: TGCGCCAGCAGCTTAGCTAGCGGGAAGAACACCGGGGAGCTGTTTTTT. This codes for CASSLASGKNTGELFF. This rearrangement joins TRBV5-1 to TRBJ2-2; 9 bases line up with TRBD2. This CDR3 region has 16 residues. The germline V gene has CDR1 SGHRS and CDR2 YFSETQ. V shed 2 bases and J 1 base; nucleotides not matched to a gene: 3.

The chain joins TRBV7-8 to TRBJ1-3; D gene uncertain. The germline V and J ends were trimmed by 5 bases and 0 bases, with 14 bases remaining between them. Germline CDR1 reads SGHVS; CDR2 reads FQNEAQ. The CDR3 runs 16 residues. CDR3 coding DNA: TGTGCCAGCAGCGCGTACCGGGTGGCCTCTGGAAACACCATATATTTT. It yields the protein CASSAYRVASGNTIYF.

This CDR3 reads CASSPLTFGLFF. CDR3 nucleotides: TGTGCCAGCAGTCCCCTCACTTTTGGGCTGTTTTTT. The chain joins TRBV6-6 to TRBJ2-2; D ambiguous. From germline, CDR1 is MNHNY and CDR2 SVGAGI (reference sequence). The V and J ends lost 5 bases and 13 bases respectively, with 14 bases between them. The CDR3 has 12 residues.

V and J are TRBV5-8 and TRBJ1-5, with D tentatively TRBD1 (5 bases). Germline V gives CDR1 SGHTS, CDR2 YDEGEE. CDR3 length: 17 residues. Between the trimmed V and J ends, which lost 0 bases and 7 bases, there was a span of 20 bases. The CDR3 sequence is CASSLVGGKRIGQPQHF. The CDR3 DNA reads TGTGCCAGCAGCTTGGTTGGGGGTAAACGGATCGGACAGCCCCAGCATTTT. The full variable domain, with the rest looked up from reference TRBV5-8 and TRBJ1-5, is EAGVTQSPTHLIKTRGQQATLRCSPISGHTSVYWYQQALGLGLQFLLWYDEGEERNRGNFPPRFSGRQFPNYSSELNVNALELEDSALYLCASSLVGGKRIGQPQHFGDGTRLSIL.

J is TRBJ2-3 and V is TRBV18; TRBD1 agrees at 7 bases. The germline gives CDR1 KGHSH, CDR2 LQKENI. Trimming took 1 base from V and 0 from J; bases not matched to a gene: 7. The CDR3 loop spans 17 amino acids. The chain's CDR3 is CASSPLLRTGSTDTQYF. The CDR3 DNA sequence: TGTGCCAGCTCACCACTTCTCCGGACAGGCAGCACAGATACGCAGTATTTT.

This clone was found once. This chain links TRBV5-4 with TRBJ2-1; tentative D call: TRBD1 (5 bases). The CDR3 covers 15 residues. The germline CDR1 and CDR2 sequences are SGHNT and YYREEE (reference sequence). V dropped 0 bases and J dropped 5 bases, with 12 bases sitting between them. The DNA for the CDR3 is TGTGCCAGCAGCTTGGGACAGCTACTTAACAATGAGCAGTTCTTC. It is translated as CASSLGQLLNNEQFF.